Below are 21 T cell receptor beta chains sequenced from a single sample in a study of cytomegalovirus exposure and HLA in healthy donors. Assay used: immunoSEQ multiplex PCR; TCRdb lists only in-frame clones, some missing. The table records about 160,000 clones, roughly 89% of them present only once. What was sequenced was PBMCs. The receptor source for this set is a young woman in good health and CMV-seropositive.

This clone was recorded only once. The DNA for the CDR3 is TGTGCCAGCAGCTCAACTAGCGGGGGGACCGAGCAGTTCTTC. This encodes CASSSTSGGTEQFF. V is TRBV7-3 and J is TRBJ2-1; 12 bases line up with TRBD2. CDR3 length: 14 residues. V dropped 4 bases and J dropped 10; count of bases not matched to a gene: 5. Germline lookup yields CDR1 SGHTA and CDR2 FQGTGA.

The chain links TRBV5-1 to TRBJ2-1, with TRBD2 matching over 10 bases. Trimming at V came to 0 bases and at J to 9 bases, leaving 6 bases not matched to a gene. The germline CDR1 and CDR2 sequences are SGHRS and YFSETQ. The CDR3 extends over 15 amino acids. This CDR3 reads CASSLALAGAGEQFF. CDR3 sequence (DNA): TGCGCCAGCAGCTTGGCCCTAGCGGGAGCGGGTGAGCAGTTCTTC.

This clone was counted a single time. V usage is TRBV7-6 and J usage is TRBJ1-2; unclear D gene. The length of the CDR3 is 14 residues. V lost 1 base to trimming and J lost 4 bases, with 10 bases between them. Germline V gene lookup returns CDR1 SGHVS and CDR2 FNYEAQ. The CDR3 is CASSLDKIGYGYTF. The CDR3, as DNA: TGTGCCAGCAGCTTAGACAAGATTGGCTATGGCTACACCTTC.

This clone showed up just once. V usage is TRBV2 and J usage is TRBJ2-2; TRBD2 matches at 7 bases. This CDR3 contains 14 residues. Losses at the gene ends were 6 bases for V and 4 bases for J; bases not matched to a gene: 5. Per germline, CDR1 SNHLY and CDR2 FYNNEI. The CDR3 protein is CASRAGIGTGELFF. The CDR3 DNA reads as TGTGCCAGCAGAGCGGGGATCGGCACCGGGGAGCTGTTTTTT.

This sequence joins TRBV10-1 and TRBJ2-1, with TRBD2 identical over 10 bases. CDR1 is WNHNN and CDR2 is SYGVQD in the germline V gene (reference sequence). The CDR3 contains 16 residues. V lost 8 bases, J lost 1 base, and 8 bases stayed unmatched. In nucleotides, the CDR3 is TGCGCCAGCTACTACTCTAGCGGGAGTTCCTACAATGAGCAGTTCTTC. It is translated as CASYYSSGSSYNEQFF.

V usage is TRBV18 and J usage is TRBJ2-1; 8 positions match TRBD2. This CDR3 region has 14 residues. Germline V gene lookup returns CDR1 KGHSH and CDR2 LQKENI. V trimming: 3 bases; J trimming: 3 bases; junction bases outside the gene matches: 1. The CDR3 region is CASSPGGGYNEQFF. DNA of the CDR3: TGTGCCAGCTCACCCGGGGGGGGCTACAATGAGCAGTTCTTC.

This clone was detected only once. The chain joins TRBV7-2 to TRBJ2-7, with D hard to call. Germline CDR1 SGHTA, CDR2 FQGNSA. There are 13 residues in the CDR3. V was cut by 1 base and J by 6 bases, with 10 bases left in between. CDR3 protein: CASSLGSVIEQYF. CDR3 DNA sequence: TGTGCCAGCAGCTTAGGGTCGGTAATCGAGCAGTACTTC.

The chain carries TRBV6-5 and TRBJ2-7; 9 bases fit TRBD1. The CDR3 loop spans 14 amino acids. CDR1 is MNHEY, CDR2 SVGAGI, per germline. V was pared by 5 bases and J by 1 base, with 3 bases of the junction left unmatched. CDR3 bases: TGTGCCAGCAGTCCGGGACAGGGTTCCTACGAGCAGTACTTC. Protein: CASSPGQGSYEQYF.

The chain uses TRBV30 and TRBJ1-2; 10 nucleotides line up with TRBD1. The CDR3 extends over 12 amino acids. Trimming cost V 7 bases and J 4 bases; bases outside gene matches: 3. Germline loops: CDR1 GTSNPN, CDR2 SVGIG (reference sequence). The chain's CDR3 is CASDRGGYGYTF. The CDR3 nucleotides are TGTGCCTCGGACAGGGGGGGCTATGGCTACACCTTC.

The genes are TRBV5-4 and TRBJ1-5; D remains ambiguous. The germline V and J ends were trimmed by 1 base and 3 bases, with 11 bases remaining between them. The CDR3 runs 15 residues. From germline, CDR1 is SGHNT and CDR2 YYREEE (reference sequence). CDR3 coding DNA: TGTGCCAGCAGCTTGTATCCTTCCCCCAATCAGCCCCAGCATTTT. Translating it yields CASSLYPSPNQPQHF.

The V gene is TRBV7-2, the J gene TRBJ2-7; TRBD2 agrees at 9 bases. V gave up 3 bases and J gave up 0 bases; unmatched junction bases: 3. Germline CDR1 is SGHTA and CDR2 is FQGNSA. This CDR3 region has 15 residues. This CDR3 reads CASSLGREGSYEQYF. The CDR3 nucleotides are TGTGCCAGCAGCTTGGGGCGGGAGGGCTCCTACGAGCAGTACTTC.

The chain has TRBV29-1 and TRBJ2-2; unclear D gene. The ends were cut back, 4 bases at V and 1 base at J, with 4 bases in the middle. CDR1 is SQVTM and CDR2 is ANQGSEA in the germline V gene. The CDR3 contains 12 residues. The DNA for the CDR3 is TGCAGCGTTGCCCTGAACACCGGGGAGCTGTTTTTT. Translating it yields CSVALNTGELFF.

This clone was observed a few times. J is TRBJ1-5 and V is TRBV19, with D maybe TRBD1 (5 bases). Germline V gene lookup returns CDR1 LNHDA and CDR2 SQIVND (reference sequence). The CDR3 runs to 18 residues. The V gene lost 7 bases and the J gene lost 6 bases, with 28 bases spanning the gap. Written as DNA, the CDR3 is TGTGCCAGTATAGCGGTAGGGCTCTGGGGGGGTGCGGGTCAGCCCCAGCATTTT. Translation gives CASIAVGLWGGAGQPQHF. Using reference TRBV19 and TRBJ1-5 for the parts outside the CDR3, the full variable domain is DGGITQSPKYLFRKEGQNVTLSCEQNLNHDAMYWYRQDPGQGLRLIYYSQIVNDFQKGDIAEGYSVSREKKESFPLTVTSAQKNPTAFYLCASIAVGLWGGAGQPQHFGDGTRLSIL.

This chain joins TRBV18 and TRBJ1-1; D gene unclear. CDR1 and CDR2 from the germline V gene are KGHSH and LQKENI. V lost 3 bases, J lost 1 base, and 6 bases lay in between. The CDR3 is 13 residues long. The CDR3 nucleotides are TGTGCCAGCTCACCCAGACAGAACACTGAAGCTTTCTTT. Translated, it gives CASSPRQNTEAFF.

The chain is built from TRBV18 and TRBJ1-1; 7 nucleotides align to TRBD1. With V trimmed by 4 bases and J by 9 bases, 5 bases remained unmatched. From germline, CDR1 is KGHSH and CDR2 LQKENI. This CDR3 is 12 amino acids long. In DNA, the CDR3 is TGTGCCAGCTCACTTGACAGGGCGAAAGCTTTCTTT. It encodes CASSLDRAKAFF.

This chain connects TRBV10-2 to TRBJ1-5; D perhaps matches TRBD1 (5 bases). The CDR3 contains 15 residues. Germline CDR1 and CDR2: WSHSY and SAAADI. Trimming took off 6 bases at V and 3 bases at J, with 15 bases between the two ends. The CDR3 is CASSPGEGPNQPQHF. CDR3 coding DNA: TGCGCCAGCAGCCCGGGGGAGGGCCCCAATCAGCCCCAGCATTTT.

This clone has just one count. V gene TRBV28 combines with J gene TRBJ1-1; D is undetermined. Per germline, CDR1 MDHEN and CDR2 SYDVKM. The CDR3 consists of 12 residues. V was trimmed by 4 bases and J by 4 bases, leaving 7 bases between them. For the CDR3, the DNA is TGTGCCAGCAGTTCGGTACCCACTGAAGCTTTCTTT. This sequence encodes CASSSVPTEAFF.

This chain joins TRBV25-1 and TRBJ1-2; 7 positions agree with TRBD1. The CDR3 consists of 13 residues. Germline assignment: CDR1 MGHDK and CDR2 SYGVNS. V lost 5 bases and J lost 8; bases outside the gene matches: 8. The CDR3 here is CASSRTGDRGYTF. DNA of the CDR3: TGTGCCAGCAGTCGCACAGGGGATCGGGGCTACACCTTC.

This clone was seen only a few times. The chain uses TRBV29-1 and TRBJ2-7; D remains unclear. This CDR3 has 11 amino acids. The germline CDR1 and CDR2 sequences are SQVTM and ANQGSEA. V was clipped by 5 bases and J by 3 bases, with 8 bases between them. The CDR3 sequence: CSVSHSYEQYF. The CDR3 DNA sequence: TGCAGCGTTTCACACAGCTACGAGCAGTACTTC.

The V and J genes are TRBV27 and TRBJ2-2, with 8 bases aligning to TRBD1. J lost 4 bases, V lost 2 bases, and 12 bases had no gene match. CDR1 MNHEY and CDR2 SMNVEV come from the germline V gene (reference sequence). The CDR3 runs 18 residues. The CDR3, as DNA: TGTGCCAGCAGTTTACTGTCCCCGGGGACAGGATTCACCGGGGAGCTGTTTTTT. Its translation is CASSLLSPGTGFTGELFF.

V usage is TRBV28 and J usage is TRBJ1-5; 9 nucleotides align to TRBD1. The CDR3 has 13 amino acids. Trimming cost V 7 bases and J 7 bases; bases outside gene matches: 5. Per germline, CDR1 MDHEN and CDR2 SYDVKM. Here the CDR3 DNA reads TGTGCCAGCACCCGGACAGGGGACCAGCCCCAGCATTTT. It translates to CASTRTGDQPQHF.